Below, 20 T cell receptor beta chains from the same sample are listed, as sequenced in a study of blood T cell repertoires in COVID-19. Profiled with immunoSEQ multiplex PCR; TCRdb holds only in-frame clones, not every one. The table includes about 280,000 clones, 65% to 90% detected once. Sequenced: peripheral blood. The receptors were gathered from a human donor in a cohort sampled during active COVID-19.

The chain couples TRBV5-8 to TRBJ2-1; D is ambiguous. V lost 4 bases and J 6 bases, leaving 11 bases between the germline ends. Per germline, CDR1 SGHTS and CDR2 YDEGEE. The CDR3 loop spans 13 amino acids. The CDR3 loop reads CASSLEVVNEQFF. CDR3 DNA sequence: TGTGCCAGCAGCCTCGAGGTAGTCAATGAGCAGTTCTTC. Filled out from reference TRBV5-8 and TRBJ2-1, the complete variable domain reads EAGVTQSPTHLIKTRGQQATLRCSPISGHTSVYWYQQALGLGLQFLLWYDEGEERNRGNFPPRFSGRQFPNYSSELNVNALELEDSALYLCASSLEVVNEQFFGPGTRLTVL.

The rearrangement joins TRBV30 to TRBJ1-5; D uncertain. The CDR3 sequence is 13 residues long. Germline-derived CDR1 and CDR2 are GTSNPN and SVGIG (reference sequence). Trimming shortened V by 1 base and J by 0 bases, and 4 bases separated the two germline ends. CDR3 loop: CAWSAYSNQPQHF. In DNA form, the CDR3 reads TGTGCCTGGAGTGCCTATAGCAATCAGCCCCAGCATTTT.

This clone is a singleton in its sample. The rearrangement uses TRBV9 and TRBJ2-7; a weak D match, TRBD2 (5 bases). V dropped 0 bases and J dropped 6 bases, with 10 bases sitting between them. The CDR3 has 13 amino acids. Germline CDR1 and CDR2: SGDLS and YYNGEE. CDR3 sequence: CASSVEGRGEQYF. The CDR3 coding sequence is TGTGCCAGCAGCGTAGAGGGCCGGGGCGAGCAGTACTTC.

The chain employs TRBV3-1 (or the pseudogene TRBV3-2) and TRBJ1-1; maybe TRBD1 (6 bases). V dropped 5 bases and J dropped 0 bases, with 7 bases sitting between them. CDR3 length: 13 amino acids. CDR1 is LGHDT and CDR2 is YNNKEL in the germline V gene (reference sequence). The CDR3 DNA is TGTGCCAGCAGCGGACAGATGAACACTGAAGCTTTCTTT. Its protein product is CASSGQMNTEAFF.

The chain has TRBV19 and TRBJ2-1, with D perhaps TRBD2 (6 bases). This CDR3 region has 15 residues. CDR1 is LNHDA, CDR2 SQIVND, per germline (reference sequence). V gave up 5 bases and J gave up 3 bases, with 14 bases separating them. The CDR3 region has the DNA TGTGCCAGTAGTTCTCGGCGGGATCACTACAATGAGCAGTTCTTC. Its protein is CASSSRRDHYNEQFF.

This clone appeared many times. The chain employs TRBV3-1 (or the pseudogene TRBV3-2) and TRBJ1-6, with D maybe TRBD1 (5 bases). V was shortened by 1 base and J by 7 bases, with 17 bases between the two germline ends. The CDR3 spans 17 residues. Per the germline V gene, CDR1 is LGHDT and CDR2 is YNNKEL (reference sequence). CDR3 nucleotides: TGTGCCAGCAGCCAAGCCGGGGGGGAGTTATGGAATTCACCCCTCCACTTT. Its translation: CASSQAGGELWNSPLHF.

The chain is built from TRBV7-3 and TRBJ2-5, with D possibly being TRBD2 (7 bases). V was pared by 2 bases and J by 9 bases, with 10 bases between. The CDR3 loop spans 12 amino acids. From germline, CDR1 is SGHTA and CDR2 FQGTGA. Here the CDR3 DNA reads TGTGCCAGCAGCTTATTAGGGGGGGCCCAGTACTTC. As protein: CASSLLGGAQYF.

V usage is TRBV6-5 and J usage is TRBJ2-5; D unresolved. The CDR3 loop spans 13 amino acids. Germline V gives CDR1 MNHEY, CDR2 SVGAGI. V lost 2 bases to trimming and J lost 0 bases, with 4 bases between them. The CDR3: CASSYQYQETQYF. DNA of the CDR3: TGTGCCAGCAGTTACCAGTACCAAGAGACCCAGTACTTC.

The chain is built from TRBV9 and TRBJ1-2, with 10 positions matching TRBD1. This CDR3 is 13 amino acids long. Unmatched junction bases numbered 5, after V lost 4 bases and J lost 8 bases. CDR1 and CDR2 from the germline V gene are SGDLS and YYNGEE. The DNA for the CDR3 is TGTGCCAGCAGCCCCGGACAGGGGGGGGGCTACACCTTC. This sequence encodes CASSPGQGGGYTF. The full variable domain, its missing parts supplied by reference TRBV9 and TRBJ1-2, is DSGVTQTPKHLITATGQRVTLRCSPRSGDLSVYWYQQSLDQGLQFLIQYYNGEERAKGNILERFSAQQFPDLHSELNLSSLELGDSALYFCASSPGQGGGYTFGSGTRLTVV.

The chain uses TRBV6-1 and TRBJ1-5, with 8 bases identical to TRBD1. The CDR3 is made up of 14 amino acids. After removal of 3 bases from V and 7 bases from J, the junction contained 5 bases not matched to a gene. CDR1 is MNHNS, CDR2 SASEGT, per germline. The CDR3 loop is CASSDDRGRQPQHF. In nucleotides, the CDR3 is TGTGCCAGCAGTGATGACAGGGGTCGCCAGCCCCAGCATTTT.

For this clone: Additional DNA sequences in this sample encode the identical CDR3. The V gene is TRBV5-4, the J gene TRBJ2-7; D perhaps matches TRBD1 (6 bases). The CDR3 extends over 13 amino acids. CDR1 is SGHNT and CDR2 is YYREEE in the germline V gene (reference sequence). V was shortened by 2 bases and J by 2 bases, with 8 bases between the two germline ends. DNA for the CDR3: TGTGCCAGCAGCTTACAGGGCCCCTACGAGCAGTACTTC. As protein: CASSLQGPYEQYF.

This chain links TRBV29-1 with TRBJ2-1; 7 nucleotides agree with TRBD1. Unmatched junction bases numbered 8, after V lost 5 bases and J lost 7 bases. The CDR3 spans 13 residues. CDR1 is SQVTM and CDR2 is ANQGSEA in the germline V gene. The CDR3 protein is CSVSSGQLNEQFF. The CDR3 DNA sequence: TGCAGCGTTTCTTCGGGACAGTTGAATGAGCAGTTCTTC.

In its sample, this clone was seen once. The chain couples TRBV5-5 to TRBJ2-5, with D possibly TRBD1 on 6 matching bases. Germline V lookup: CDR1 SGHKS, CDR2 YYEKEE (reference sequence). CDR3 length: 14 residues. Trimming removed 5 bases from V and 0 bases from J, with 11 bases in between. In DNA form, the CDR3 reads TGTGCCAGCAGTCCCGGACAGCACCAAGAGACCCAGTACTTC. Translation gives CASSPGQHQETQYF.

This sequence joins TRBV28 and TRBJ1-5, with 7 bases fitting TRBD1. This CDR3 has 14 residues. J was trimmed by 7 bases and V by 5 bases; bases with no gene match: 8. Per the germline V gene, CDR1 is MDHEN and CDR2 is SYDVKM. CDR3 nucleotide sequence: TGTGCCAGCAGTGGAGCAGGGACAGTCCAGCCCCAGCATTTT. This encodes CASSGAGTVQPQHF.

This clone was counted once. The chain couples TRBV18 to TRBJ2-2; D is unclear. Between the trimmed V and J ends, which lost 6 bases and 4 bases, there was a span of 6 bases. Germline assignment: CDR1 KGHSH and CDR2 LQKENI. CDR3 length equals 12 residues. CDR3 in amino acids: CASSSGTGELFF. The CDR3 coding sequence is TGTGCCAGCTCCTCGGGCACCGGGGAGCTGTTTTTT.

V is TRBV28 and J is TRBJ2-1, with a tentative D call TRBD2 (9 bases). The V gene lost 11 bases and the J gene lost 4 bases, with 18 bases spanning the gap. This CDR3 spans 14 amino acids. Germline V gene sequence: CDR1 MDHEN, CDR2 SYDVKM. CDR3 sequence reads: CALQGAGGYNEQFF. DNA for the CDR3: TGTGCCCTGCAGGGGGCGGGAGGGTACAATGAGCAGTTCTTC.

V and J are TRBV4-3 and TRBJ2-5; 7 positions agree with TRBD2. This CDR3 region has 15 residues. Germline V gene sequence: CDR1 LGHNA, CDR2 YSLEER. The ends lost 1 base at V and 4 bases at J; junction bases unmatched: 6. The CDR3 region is CASSQGAGVPETQYF. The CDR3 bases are TGCGCCAGCAGCCAAGGTGCGGGAGTCCCAGAGACCCAGTACTTC.

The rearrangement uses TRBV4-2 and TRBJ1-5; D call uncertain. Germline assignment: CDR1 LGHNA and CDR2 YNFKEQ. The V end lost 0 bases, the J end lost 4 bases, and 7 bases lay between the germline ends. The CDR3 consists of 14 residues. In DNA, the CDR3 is TGTGCCAGCAGCCAAGAATTGGCAAATCAGCCCCAGCATTTT. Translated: CASSQELANQPQHF.

The chain's CDR3 is CASSLGPTNEKLFF. The CDR3 coding sequence is TGTGCCAGCAGCTTAGGGCCAACTAATGAAAAACTGTTTTTT. The chain links TRBV11-2 to TRBJ1-4; no firm D call. Trimming shortened V by 1 base and J by 0 bases, and 3 bases separated the two germline ends. From germline, CDR1 is SGHAT and CDR2 FQNNGV. CDR3 size: 14 residues.

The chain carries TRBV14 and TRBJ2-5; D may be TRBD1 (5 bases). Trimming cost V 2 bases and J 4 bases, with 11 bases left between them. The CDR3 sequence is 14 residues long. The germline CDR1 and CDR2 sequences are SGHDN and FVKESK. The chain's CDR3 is CASSQLGARETQYF. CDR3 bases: TGTGCCAGCAGCCAACTAGGGGCTCGAGAGACCCAGTACTTC.